The table lists the clone carrying this T cell receptor beta chain with a few counts. Time point in this sample: patch test 2, 6 weeks after DPC sensitization. Described treatment: therapeutic diphenylcyclopropenone sensitization with weekly scalp DPC. Donors were 18 to 70-year-old alopecia patients suitable for DPC. The data derive from a study of human T cells and chemical hapten exposure. Study overall: Patches that contained 0.01% DPC were applied to the upper back and read at 6 days. Variation in per-sample TCR yields came mainly from small pooled library volume differences.

Germline trimming cut 2 bases from V and 5 bases from J; bases unmatched to any gene: 9. CDR1 and CDR2 (germline): SGHRS, YFSETQ. This CDR3 is built from 15 residues. TCRdb re-called the RACE reads through MiXCR, storing one row per CDR3 protein. The sample carries a few hundred thousand distinct CDR3 sequences, nearly 6.5% recorded once. The sequencing used whole blood, collected in connection with sensitization to the hapten diphenylcyclopropenone (DPC). The gene calls are TRBV5-1 and TRBJ2-5, with 7 nucleotides matching TRBD2. The receptor comes from a young woman with alopecia areata. Some clones in this sample may be carry-over from other donors' samples. The CDR3 region has the DNA TGCGCCAGCAGCTTCGCGCGAGGCGGGGGTGAGACCCAGTACTTC. Its translation: CASSFARGGGETQYF.